Listed below are T cell receptor beta chains from one sample, sequenced in a study of technical replicates of blood from a handful of donors. TCRdb's table, derived via immunoSEQ multiplex PCR, lists solely in-frame clones and lacks some. The sample includes 70,000 to 85,000 clones, 92% of them seen just once. What was sequenced was T cells isolated from PBMCs. The receptors come from a human donor in good health. Each CDR3 is given with its conserved first and last residue. Fields, in order: D gene, V gene, clone size, J gene, CDR3 DNA, CDR3 protein. D genes are given only for firm matches. Rows may omit the clone size; those that give it use once, few, many or a size class.

>TRBD2|TRBV5-1|NA|TRBJ2-1
TGCGCCAGCAGCTTGGGACTAGCGGGGGGGGGTGAGCAGTTCTTC
CASSLGLAGGGEQFF
>NA|TRBV30|NA|TRBJ2-3
TGTGCCTGGACCGTGGGGGGTGATACGCAGTATTTT
CAWTVGGDTQYF
>NA|TRBV5-6|NA|TRBJ2-7
TGTGCCAGCAGCTTGTACGGCAACCCAGGGGGGTACGAGCAGTACTTC
CASSLYGNPGGYEQYF
>NA|TRBV7-9|NA|TRBJ1-5
TGTGCCAGCAGCTTATCGACAGAAGATCAGCCCCAGCATTTT
CASSLSTEDQPQHF
>TRBD1|TRBV7-9|once|TRBJ1-2
TGTGCCAGCAGCTTAGGGACAGGTTGGGAGAATGGCTACACCTTC
CASSLGTGWENGYTF
>TRBD1|TRBV28|NA|TRBJ1-3
TGTGCCAGCAGTTCCCAGGGGGGCTTCTCTGGAAACACCATATATTTT
CASSSQGGFSGNTIYF
>TRBD2|TRBV10-3|once|TRBJ2-3
TGTGCCATCAGTGAGACCCTTAGCGGGAGCGTAGATACGCAGTATTTT
CAISETLSGSVDTQYF
>NA|TRBV28|NA|TRBJ2-7
TGTGCCAGCAGTCTCGAGGGGGGGCCCTACGAGCAGTACTTC
CASSLEGGPYEQYF
>NA|TRBV18|NA|TRBJ2-7
TGTGCCAGCTCACCAAGGATCCGGGGTTCTTCCTACGAGCAGTACTTC
CASSPRIRGSSYEQYF
>TRBD1|TRBV19|NA|TRBJ1-4
TGTGCCAGTAGTTCCCACGGGACAGCCATAAATGAAAAACTGTTTTTT
CASSSHGTAINEKLFF
>NA|TRBV30|few|TRBJ1-2
TGTGCCTGGAGTGTTGCCCTGAGGCCGCTCCAGGGCTACACCTTC
CAWSVALRPLQGYTF
>NA|TRBV5-1|NA|TRBJ2-7
TGCGCCAGCAGCTGGGACACAAGCTACGAGCAGTACTTC
CASSWDTSYEQYF
>NA|TRBV5-5|NA|TRBJ1-3
TGTGCCAGCAGCTTGGAGGGGAAAGGAAACACCATATATTTT
CASSLEGKGNTIYF
>NA|TRBV11-3|NA|TRBJ1-1
TGTGCCAGCAGCCCACAGCGGCTGAACACTGAAGCTTTCTTT
CASSPQRLNTEAFF
>NA|TRBV28|NA|TRBJ1-1
TGTGCCAGCAGTTTGGCCACTGAAGCTTTCTTT
CASSLATEAFF
>TRBD1|TRBV5-1|NA|TRBJ2-3
TGCGCCAGCAGCTCGGGACAGGGGGCAGATACGCAGTATTTT
CASSSGQGADTQYF
>TRBD1|TRBV30|NA|TRBJ1-5
TGTGCCTGGAGTGCAGGGGGTTATCAGCCCCAGCATTTT
CAWSAGGYQPQHF
>TRBD2|TRBV10-1|NA|TRBJ2-5
TGCGCCAGCAGTGTAGCGGGAGGGACCCAGTACTTC
CASSVAGGTQYF
>TRBD1|TRBV14|NA|TRBJ1-4
TGTGCCAGCAGCCCTCAGACAGGGAAGGTTCAAAAACTGTTTTTT
CASSPQTGKVQKLFF
>NA|TRBV6-4|NA|TRBJ2-3
TGTGCCAGCAGACGACAGGAGACAGATACGCAGTATTTT
CASRRQETDTQYF
>NA|TRBV5-1|NA|TRBJ2-1
TGCGCCAGCAGCTTGGCCAGCGGGCTAGCAATTCACAATGAGCAGTTCTTC
CASSLASGLAIHNEQFF
>TRBD2|TRBV9|NA|TRBJ2-1
TGTGCCAGCAGCGTAGATGTTTTGACTAGCAGCGGGAATGAGCAGTTCTTC
CASSVDVLTSSGNEQFF
>TRBD1|TRBV29-1|NA|TRBJ1-2
TGCAGCGTTGAGGCTGCGGGACAGGGCCCCTATGGCTACACCTTC
CSVEAAGQGPYGYTF
>TRBD1|TRBV28|NA|TRBJ2-7
TGTGCCAGCAGCTCTGAGGGGGCCCTCTACGAGCAGTACTTC
CASSSEGALYEQYF
>NA|TRBV25-1|NA|TRBJ2-7
TGTGCCAGCAGTGAATCCGGGGGACTTGGGTACGAGCAGTACTTC
CASSESGGLGYEQYF
>NA|TRBV5-1|NA|TRBJ2-7
TGCGCCAGCAGCTTGGGGACTGAGCGGGAGCAGTACTTC
CASSLGTEREQYF
>NA|TRBV7-6|NA|TRBJ2-3
TGTGCCAGCAGCTTAGACAGGTACTCAGATACGCAGTATTTT
CASSLDRYSDTQYF
>TRBD1|TRBV7-6|NA|TRBJ1-1
TGTGCCAGCAGCTCGTTCGAGGGACAGGAGCATGAAGCTTTCTTT
CASSSFEGQEHEAFF
>TRBD1|TRBV5-6|NA|TRBJ1-5
TGTGCCAGCAGCGCGGACAGGTTGAGTCAGCCCCAGCATTTT
CASSADRLSQPQHF
>NA|TRBV14|NA|TRBJ2-1
TGTGCCAGCAGCCGAAACCTCCGGCGGGAGCAGTTCTTC
CASSRNLRREQFF
>NA|TRBV28|NA|TRBJ2-1
TGTGCCAGCAGTTTAATCGAGCGGTGGGTCTACAATGAGCAGTTCTTC
CASSLIERWVYNEQFF
>TRBD2|TRBV6-5|NA|TRBJ2-1
TGTGCCAGCCAGGGAGGGTCCTACAATGAGCAGTTCTTC
CASQGGSYNEQFF
>NA|TRBV7-9|NA|TRBJ2-7
TGTGCCAGCAGCTTGACAGGATCCTACGAAGCGCAGTACTTC
CASSLTGSYEAQYF
>TRBD2|TRBV11-2|NA|TRBJ2-3
TGTGCCAGCAGCTTAGGAGCGGGACTAGATACGCAGTATTTT
CASSLGAGLDTQYF
>TRBD1|TRBV2|NA|TRBJ2-1
TGTGCCAGCAGTGACAGGACAGGGTTCAATGAGCAGTTCTTC
CASSDRTGFNEQFF
>NA|TRBV6-5|once|TRBJ1-5
TGTGCCAGCAAAGGGCAGGGTAATCAGCCCCAGCATTTT
CASKGQGNQPQHF
>TRBD1|TRBV5-1|NA|TRBJ1-2
TGCGCCAGCAGCGTTGGCAGGGGGCGAGGCTACACCTTC
CASSVGRGRGYTF
>NA|TRBV6-1|NA|TRBJ2-3
TGTGCCAGCAGTGAATTGCGAAGCACAGATACGCAGTATTTT
CASSELRSTDTQYF
>NA|TRBV5-1|NA|TRBJ1-2
TGCGCCAGCAGCTTGGATGGAGAGTTCTATGGCTACACCTTC
CASSLDGEFYGYTF
>TRBD2|TRBV7-9|NA|TRBJ2-1
TGTGCCAGCAGCTTACAAGCGGGAGGATCCTACAATGAGCAGTTCTTC
CASSLQAGGSYNEQFF
>NA|TRBV20-1|NA|TRBJ2-1
TGCAGTGCTAGAGATCAAAATGAGCAGTTCTTC
CSARDQNEQFF
>TRBD2|TRBV5-4|NA|TRBJ2-7
TGTGCCAGCAGCAGGGGGTCTAGCGGGGCGTCCTACGAGCAGTACTTC
CASSRGSSGASYEQYF
>TRBD2|TRBV2|NA|TRBJ2-2
TGTGCCAGCAGGGTCACTAGCGGGACCGGGGAGCTGTTTTTT
CASRVTSGTGELFF
>TRBD1|TRBV11-2|NA|TRBJ2-7
TGTGCCAGCAGCGGACCTTCTGAGACAGGGGCAAGGTACGAGCAGTACTTC
CASSGPSETGARYEQYF
>NA|TRBV28|NA|TRBJ2-7
TGTGCCACCACTGGGACTTACTACGAGCAGTACTTC
CATTGTYYEQYF